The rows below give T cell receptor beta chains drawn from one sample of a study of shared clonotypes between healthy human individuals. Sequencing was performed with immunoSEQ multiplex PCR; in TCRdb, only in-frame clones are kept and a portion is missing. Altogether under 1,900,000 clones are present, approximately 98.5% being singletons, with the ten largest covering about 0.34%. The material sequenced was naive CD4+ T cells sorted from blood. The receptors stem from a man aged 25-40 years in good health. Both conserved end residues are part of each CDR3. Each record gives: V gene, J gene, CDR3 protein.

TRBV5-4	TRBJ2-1	CASRSGLAGSSYNEQFF
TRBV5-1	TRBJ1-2	CASSKGDYGYTF
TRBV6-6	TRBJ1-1	CASSYLPGANTEAFF
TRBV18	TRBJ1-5	CASSPLRVSNQPQHF
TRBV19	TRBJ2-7	CASRDRATYEQYF
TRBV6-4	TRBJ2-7	CASSDRTGLLSSYEQYF
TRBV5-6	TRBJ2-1	CASSRTGQGTNEQFF
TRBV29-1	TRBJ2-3	CSVDPLAGGTDTQYF
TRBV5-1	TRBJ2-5	CASSRSGGPVQETQYF
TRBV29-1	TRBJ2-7	CSAGGNEQYF
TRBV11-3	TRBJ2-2	CASSPGTGELFF
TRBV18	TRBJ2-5	CASSPPGQGLETQYF
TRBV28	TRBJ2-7	CASGQLPYEQYF
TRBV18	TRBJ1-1	CASSPADRPEGTEAFF
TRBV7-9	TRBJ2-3	CASSLNLDTQYF
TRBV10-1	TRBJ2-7	CASSRDRVLHEQYF
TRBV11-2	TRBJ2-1	CASSLDLARDEQFF
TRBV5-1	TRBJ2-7	CASSFGTSIYEQYF
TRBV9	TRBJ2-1	CASSVRGLGLSYNEQFF
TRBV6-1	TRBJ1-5	CASSEYRQPRQPQHF
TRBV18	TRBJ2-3	CASSPPGAQADTQYF
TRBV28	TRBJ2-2	CATEAGGWGGELFF
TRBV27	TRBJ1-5	CASSLRTNQPQHF
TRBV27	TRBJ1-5	CASSPRTQIWHF
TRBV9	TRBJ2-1	CASSAVLSSYNEQFF
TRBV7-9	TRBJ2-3	CASSPVGLGTDTQYF
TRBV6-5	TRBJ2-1	CASSPVAGASEQFF
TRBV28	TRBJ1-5	CASRPPGGTGNQPQHF
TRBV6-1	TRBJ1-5	CASILHGTWNQPQHF
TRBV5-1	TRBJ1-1	CASSSRVNTEAFF
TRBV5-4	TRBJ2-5	CASSLGSQETQYF
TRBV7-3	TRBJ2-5	CASSLGAGEETQYF
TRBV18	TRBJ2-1	CASSPPDRDNEQFF
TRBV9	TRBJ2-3	CASSVEMGTQYF
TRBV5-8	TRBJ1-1	CASSLGMQGMSF
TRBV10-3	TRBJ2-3	CAISESTAGGLTDTQYF
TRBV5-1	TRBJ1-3	CASSFSSSGNTIYF
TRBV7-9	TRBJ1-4	CASSFSGPTNEKLFF
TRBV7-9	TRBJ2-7	CASSPRQGNPYEQYF
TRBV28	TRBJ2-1	CASKVQLATLNNEQFF
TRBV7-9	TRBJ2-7	CASSLGTGLYEQYF
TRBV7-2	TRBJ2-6	CASSSLWTGANVLTF